The present T cell receptor beta chain was sequenced within a study of a mutant IDH1 vaccine in newly diagnosed glioma. Study as a whole: Radiotherapy alone preceded vaccination by 4-6 weeks; alternatively, vaccination started with temozolomide cycles.

General study points: Vaccination induced immune responses in around 95% of patients. Pseudoprogression apparently lacked any relation to changes in top peripheral T cell clonotypes.

Time point given: week 5, during vaccination. The vaccine gave 300 ug of a 20-mer mutant IDH1 peptide subcutaneously per dose. CDR3 size: 14 residues. Trimming left V 4 bases short and J 0 bases short, with 10 bases between. The germline V gene has CDR1 SGHDT and CDR2 YYEEEE. This clone was found a few times. No antigen is known for it. Using immunoSEQ multiplex PCR, the repertoire was profiled, and TCRdb retains in-frame clones only, with some absent. The sample has around 49,000 clones, just under 80% seen once. The receptor was derived from a man in his fifties with glioma. The specimen comprised PBMCs, sampled from a glioma patient whose treatment included an IDH1 peptide vaccine. The chain recombines TRBV5-6 with TRBJ1-1; D call uncertain. The CDR3 sequence: CASSLGLMNTEAFF. Written as DNA, the CDR3 is TGTGCCAGCAGCCTAGGACTGATGAACACTGAAGCTTTCTTT. Full variable domain (outside the CDR3, taken from reference TRBV5-6 and TRBJ1-1): DAGVTQSPTHLIKTRGQQVTLRCSPKSGHDTVSWYQQALGQGPQFIFQYYEEEERQRGNFPDRFSGHQFPNYSSELNVNALLLGDSALYLCASSLGLMNTEAFFGQGTRLTVV.